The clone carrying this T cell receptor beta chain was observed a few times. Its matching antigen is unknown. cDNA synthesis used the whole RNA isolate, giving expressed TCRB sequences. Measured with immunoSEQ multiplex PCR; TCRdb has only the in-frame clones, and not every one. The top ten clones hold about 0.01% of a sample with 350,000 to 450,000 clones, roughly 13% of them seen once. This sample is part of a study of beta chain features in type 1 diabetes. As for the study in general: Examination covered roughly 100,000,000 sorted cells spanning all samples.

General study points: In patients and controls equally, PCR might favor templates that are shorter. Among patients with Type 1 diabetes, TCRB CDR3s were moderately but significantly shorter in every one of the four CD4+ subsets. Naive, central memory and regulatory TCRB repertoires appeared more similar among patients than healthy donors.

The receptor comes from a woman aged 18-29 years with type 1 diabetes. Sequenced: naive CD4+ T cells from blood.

The CDR3 bases are TGTGCCAGCACCCCGGGGAGCACCGGGGAGCTGTTTTTT. It codes for CASTPGSTGELFF. The chain recombines TRBV5-4 with TRBJ2-2; tentatively, D is TRBD2 (5 bases). V lost 6 bases and J 4 bases, leaving 10 bases between the germline ends. There are 13 residues in the CDR3. Germline CDR1 reads SGHNT; CDR2 reads YYREEE (reference sequence).